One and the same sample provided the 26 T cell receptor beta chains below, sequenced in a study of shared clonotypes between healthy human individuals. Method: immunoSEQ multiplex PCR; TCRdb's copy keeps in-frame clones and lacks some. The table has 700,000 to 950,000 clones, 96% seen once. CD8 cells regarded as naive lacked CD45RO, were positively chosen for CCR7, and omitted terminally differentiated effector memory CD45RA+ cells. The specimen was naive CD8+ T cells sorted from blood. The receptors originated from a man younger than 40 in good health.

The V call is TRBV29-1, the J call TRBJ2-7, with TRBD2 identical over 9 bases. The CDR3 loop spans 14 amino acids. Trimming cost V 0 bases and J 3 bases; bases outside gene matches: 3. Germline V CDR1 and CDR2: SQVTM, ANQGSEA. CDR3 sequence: CSVEEREGLYEQYF. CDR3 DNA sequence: TGCAGCGTTGAAGAGCGGGAGGGCCTCTACGAGCAGTACTTC.

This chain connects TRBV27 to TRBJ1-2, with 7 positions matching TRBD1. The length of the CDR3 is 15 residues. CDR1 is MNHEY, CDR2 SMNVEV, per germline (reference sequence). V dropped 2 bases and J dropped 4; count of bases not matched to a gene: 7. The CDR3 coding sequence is TGTGCCAGCAGTTTAAAGGGACAGCCGTCCTATGGCTACACCTTC. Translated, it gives CASSLKGQPSYGYTF.

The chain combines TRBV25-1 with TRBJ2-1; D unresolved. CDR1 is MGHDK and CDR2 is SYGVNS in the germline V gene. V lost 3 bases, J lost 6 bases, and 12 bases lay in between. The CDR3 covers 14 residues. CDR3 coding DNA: TGTGCCAGCAGTGATAGGAGTAGGGTCAATGAGCAGTTCTTC. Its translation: CASSDRSRVNEQFF.

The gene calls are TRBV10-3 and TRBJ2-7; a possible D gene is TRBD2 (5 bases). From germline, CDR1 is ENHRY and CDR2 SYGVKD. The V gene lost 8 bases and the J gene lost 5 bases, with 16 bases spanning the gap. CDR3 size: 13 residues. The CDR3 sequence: CAIYSRIGNEQYF. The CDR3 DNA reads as TGTGCCATCTACTCGAGGATCGGGAACGAGCAGTACTTC.

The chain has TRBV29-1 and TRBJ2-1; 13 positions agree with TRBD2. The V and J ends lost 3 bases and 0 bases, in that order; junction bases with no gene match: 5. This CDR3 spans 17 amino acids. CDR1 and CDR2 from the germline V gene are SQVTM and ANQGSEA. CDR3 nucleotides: TGCAGCGTTGATGGGACTAGCGGGATCAGCTCCTACAATGAGCAGTTCTTC. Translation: CSVDGTSGISSYNEQFF.

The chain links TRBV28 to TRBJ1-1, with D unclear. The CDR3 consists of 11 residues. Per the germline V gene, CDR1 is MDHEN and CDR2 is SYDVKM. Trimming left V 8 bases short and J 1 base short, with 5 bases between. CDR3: CASARNTEAFF. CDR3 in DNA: TGTGCCAGCGCTCGGAACACTGAAGCTTTCTTT. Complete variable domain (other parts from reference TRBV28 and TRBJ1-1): DVKVTQSSRYLVKRTGEKVFLECVQDMDHENMFWYRQDPGLGLRLIYFSYDVKMKEKGDIPEGYSVSREKKERFSLILESASTNQTSMYLCASARNTEAFFGQGTRLTVV.

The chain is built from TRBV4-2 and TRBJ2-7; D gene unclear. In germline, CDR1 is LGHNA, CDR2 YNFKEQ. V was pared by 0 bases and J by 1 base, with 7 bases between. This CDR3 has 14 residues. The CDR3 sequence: CASSQDHGSYEQYF. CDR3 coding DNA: TGTGCCAGCAGCCAAGATCATGGGTCCTACGAGCAGTACTTC.

The CDR3 nucleotides read TGTGCCAGCAGCTGGGGGCGACAGATCTCTGGAAACACCATATATTTT. Protein product: CASSWGRQISGNTIYF. V and J are TRBV7-6 and TRBJ1-3; tentatively, D is TRBD1 (6 bases). Trimming removed 4 bases at V and 0 bases at J, with 13 bases between. This CDR3 has 16 residues. From germline, CDR1 is SGHVS and CDR2 FNYEAQ.

CDR3 loop: CATRKAYEQYF. CDR3 in DNA: TGTGCCACCAGGAAAGCCTACGAGCAGTACTTC. The V call is TRBV28, the J call TRBJ2-7, with no clear D. Germline lookup yields CDR1 MDHEN and CDR2 SYDVKM. The V and J ends lost 10 bases and 2 bases respectively, with 9 bases between them. The CDR3 contains 11 residues.

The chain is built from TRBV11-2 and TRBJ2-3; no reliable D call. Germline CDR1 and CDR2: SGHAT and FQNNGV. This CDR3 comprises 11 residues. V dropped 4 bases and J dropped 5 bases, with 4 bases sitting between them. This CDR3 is CASSSRDTQYF. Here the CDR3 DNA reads TGTGCCAGCAGCTCCAGAGATACGCAGTATTTT.

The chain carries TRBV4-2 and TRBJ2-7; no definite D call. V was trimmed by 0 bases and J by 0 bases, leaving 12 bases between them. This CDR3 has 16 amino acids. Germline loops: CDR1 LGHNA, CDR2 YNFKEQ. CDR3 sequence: CASSQDQPSSSYEQYF. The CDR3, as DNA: TGTGCCAGCAGCCAAGACCAGCCCTCTAGCTCCTACGAGCAGTACTTC.

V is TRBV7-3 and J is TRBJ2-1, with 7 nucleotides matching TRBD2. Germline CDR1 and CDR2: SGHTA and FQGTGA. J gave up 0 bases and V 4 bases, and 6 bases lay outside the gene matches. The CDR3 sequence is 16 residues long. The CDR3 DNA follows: TGTGCCAGCAGCTCCGAGGCTAGCGGCTCCTACAATGAGCAGTTCTTC. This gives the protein CASSSEASGSYNEQFF. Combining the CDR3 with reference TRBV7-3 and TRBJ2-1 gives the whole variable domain GAGVSQTPSNKVTEKGKYVELRCDPISGHTALYWYRQSLGQGPEFLIYFQGTGAADDSGLPNDRFFAVRPEGSVSTLKIQRTERGDSAVYLCASSSEASGSYNEQFFGPGTRLTVL.

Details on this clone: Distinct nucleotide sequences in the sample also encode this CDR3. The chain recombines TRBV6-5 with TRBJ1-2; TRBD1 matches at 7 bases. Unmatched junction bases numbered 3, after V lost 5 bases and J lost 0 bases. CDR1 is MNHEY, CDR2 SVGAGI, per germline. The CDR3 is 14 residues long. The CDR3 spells CASSLQGSNYGYTF. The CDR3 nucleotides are TGTGCCAGCAGTCTACAGGGGTCTAACTATGGCTACACCTTC.

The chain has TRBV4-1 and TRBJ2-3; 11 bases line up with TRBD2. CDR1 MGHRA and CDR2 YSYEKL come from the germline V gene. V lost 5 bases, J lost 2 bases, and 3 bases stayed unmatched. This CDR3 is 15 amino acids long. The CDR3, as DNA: TGCGCCAGCAGCTTAGCGGGAGGGGCCACAGATACGCAGTATTTT. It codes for CASSLAGGATDTQYF.

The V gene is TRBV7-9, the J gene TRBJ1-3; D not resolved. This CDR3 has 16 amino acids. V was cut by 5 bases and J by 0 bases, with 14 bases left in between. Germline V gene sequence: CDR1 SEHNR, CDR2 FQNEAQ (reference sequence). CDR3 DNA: TGTGCCAGCAGCCCTACGGAGCCGTTCTCTGGAAACACCATATATTTT. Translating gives CASSPTEPFSGNTIYF. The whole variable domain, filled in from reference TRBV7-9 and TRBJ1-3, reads DTGVSQNPRHKITKRGQNVTFRCDPISEHNRLYWYRQTLGQGPEFLTYFQNEAQLEKSRLLSDRFSAERPKGSFSTLEIQRTEQGDSAMYLCASSPTEPFSGNTIYFGEGSWLTVV.

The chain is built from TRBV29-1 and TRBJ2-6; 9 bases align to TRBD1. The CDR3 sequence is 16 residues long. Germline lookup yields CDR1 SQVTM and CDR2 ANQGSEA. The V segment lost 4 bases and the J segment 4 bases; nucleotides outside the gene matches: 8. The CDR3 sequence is CSVVQGAPLGANVLTF. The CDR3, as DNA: TGCAGCGTTGTACAGGGGGCGCCTCTGGGGGCCAACGTCCTGACTTTC.

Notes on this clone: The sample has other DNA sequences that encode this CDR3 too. CDR3 sequence (DNA): TGTGCCAGCAGCTTAGGGCTAGCGGGGACAGATACGCAGTATTTT. This codes for CASSLGLAGTDTQYF. The chain links TRBV7-9 to TRBJ2-3; 9 nucleotides agree with TRBD2. Germline values: CDR1 SEHNR, CDR2 FQNEAQ (reference sequence). V lost 1 base and J lost 3; bases outside the gene matches: 2. The CDR3 totals 15 residues. The full variable domain, with the rest looked up from reference TRBV7-9 and TRBJ2-3, is DTGVSQNPRHKITKRGQNVTFRCDPISEHNRLYWYRQTLGQGPEFLTYFQNEAQLEKSRLLSDRFSAERPKGSFSTLEIQRTEQGDSAMYLCASSLGLAGTDTQYFGPGTRLTVL.

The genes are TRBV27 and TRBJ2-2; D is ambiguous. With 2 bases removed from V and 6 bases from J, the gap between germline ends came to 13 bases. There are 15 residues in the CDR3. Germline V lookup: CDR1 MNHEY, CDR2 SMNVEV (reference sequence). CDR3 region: CASSLLSGPPGELFF. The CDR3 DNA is TGTGCCAGCAGTTTACTATCTGGGCCGCCCGGGGAGCTGTTTTTT.

CDR3 sequence reads: CASSVGQEETQYF. DNA of the CDR3: TGTGCCAGCAGCGTAGGCCAGGAAGAGACCCAGTACTTC. J is TRBJ2-5 and V is TRBV9; D is uncertain. Germline V gene sequence: CDR1 SGDLS, CDR2 YYNGEE. The CDR3 is made up of 13 amino acids. The V gene lost 0 bases and the J gene lost 3 bases, with 6 bases spanning the gap.

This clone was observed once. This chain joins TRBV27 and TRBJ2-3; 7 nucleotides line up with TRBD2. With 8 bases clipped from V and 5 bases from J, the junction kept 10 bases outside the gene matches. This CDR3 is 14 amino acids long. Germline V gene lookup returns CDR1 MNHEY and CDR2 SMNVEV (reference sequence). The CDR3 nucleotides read TGTGCCAGCGCCCCCGGACTAGAGGTAGATACGCAGTATTTT. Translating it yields CASAPGLEVDTQYF.

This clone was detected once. CDR3 amino acids: CASSGTIPGISEQFF. In DNA form, the CDR3 reads TGTGCCAGCAGTGGAACTATCCCCGGGATCTCTGAGCAGTTCTTC. This rearrangement joins TRBV6-1 to TRBJ2-1; D may be TRBD2 (5 bases). Germline assignment: CDR1 MNHNS and CDR2 SASEGT. V lost 4 bases and J lost 9, with 19 bases in between. This CDR3 is built from 15 residues.

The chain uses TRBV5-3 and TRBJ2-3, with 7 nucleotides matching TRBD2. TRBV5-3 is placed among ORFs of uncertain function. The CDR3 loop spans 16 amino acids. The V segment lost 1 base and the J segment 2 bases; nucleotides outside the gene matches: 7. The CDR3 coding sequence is TGTGCCAGAAGCTTGAACCCGGGACTACACACAGATACGCAGTATTTT. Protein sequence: CARSLNPGLHTDTQYF.

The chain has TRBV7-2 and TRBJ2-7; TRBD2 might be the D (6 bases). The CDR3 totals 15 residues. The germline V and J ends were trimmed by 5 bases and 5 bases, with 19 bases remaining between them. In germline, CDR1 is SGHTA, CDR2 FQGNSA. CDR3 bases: TGTGCCAGCAGCCCACGACTTTACGGGAGCCACGAGCAGTACTTC. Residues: CASSPRLYGSHEQYF.

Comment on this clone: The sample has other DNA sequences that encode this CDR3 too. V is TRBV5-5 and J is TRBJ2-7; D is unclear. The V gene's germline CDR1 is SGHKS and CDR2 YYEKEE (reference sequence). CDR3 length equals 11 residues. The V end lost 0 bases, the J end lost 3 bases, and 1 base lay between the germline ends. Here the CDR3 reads CASSLGYEQYF. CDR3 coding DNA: TGTGCCAGCAGCTTGGGCTACGAGCAGTACTTC.

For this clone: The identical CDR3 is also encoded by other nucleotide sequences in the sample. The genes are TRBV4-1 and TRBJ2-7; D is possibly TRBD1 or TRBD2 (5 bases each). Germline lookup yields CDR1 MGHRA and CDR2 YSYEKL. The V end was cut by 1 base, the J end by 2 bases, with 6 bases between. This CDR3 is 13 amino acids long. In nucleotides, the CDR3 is TGCGCCAGCAGCCAAGGGGGGACCTACGAGCAGTACTTC. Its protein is CASSQGGTYEQYF.

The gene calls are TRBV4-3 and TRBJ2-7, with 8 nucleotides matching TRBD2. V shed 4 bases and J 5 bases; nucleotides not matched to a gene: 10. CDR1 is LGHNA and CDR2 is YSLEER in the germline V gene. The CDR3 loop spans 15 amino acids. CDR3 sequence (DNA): TGCGCCAGCAGCCCCTCCCCGGGAGGGGATAACGAGCAGTACTTC. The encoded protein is CASSPSPGGDNEQYF.